One T cell receptor beta chain is described in this entry. This specimen comes from a study of cytomegalovirus exposure and HLA in healthy donors. V was trimmed by 6 bases and J by 5 bases, leaving 6 bases between them. The CDR3 is 11 amino acids. Germline V gene data show CDR1 as SGHRS and CDR2 as YFSETQ. A multiplex PCR was run with 60 Vbeta primers and 13 Jbeta primers. Using immunoSEQ multiplex PCR, the repertoire was profiled, and TCRdb retains in-frame clones only, with some absent. The sample has about 170,000 clones; 80% to 85% are singletons. This TCR derives from a boy under 10 years old in good health and CMV-seronegative. The sequenced material came from PBMCs. The V and J genes are TRBV5-1 and TRBJ2-1; D might be TRBD2 (5 bases). This CDR3 reads CASMRDNEQFF. The CDR3 DNA is TGCGCCAGCATGAGGGACAATGAGCAGTTCTTC.